The clone carrying this TCR beta chain was counted once. Its specificity is unknown. CDR1 SGHTA and CDR2 FQGNSA come from the germline V gene. The V segment lost 5 bases and the J segment 6 bases; nucleotides outside the gene matches: 6. The CDR3 sequence is 14 residues long. This sample was taken from a study of cytomegalovirus exposure and HLA in healthy donors. Background on the study: Within an early data release were 80 million to 90 million unique TCRs drawn from HLA-typed donors. Study observations and caveats: Later work found most CMV-associated TCR beta chains apparently HLA-restricted. Roughly uniform sequencing depth across donors was assumed, possibly incorrectly. Most TCR sequences were seen very rarely across donors, but some public TCRs occurred in many.

The PCR used 60 Vbeta and 13 Jbeta primers. Profiled with immunoSEQ multiplex PCR; TCRdb holds only in-frame clones, not every one. The sample records 150,000 to 200,000 clones, roughly 80% being singletons. The chain links TRBV7-2 to TRBJ2-1, with 8 bases matching TRBD1. The sample was PBMCs. The clonotype was recovered from a woman between 18 and 30 years old in good health and CMV-seropositive. CDR3: CASSPLTGANEQFF. CDR3 coding DNA: TGTGCCAGCAGCCCCTTGACAGGGGCCAATGAGCAGTTCTTC.